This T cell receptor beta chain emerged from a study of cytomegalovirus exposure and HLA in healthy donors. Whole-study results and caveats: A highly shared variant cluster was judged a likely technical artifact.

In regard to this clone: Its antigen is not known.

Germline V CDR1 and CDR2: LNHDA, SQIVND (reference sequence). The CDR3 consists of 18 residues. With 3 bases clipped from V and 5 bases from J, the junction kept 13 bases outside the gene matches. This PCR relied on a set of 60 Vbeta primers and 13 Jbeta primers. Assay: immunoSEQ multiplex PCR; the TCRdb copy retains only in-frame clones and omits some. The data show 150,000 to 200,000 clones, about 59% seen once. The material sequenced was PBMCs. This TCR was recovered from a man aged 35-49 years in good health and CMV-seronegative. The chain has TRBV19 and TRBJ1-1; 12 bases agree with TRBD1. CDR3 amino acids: CASSMRGDRGRRYTEAFF. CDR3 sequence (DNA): TGTGCCAGTAGTATGAGAGGGGACAGGGGGCGAAGATATACTGAAGCTTTCTTT. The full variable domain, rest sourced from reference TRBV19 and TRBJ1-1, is DGGITQSPKYLFRKEGQNVTLSCEQNLNHDAMYWYRQDPGQGLRLIYYSQIVNDFQKGDIAEGYSVSREKKESFPLTVTSAQKNPTAFYLCASSMRGDRGRRYTEAFFGQGTRLTVV.